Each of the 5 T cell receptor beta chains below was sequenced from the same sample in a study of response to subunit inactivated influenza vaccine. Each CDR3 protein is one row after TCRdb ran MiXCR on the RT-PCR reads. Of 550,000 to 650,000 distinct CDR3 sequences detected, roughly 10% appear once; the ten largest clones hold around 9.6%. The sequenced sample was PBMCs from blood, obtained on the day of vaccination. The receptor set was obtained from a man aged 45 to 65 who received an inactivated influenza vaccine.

The DNA of the CDR3 is TGCGCCAGCAGCTTGGGGACACGCCTTCCCTACGAGCAGTACTTC. Translating gives CASSLGTRLPYEQYF. V usage is TRBV5-1 and J usage is TRBJ2-7, with D possibly being TRBD1 (5 bases). The CDR3 is 15 residues long. The V and J ends lost 0 bases and 2 bases respectively, with 12 bases between them. Germline V lookup: CDR1 SGHRS, CDR2 YFSETQ.

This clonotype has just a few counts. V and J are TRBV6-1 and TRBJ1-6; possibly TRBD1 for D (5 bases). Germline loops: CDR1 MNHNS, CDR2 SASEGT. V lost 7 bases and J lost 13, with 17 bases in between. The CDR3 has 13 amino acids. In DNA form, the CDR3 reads TGTGCCAGCACCGCCCCCTTCGGGGGTCCCCTCCACTTT. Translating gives CASTAPFGGPLHF.

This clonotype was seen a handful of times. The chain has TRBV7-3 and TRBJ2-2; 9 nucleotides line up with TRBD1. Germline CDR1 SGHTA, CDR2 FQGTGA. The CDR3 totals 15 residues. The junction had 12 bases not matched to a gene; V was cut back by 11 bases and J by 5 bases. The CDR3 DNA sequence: TGTGCCCGTCTGTACAGGGGGCGAAAAACCGGGGAGCTGTTTTTT. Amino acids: CARLYRGRKTGELFF.

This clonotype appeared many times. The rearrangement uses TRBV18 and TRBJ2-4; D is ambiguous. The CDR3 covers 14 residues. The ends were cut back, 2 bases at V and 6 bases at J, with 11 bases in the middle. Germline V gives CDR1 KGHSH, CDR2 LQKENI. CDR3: CASSPSSKANIQYF. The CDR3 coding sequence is TGTGCCAGCTCACCAAGTTCGAAAGCAAACATTCAGTACTTC.

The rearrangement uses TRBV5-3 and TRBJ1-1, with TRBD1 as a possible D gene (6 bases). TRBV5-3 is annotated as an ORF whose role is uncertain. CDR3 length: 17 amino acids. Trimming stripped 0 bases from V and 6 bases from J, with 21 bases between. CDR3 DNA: TGTGCCAGAAGCTTGGATTTGGCGGGGGCGCAAGTGTCTGAAGCTTTCTTT. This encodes CARSLDLAGAQVSEAFF.